This T cell receptor (beta chain) stems from a study of T cell responses to AZD1222 COVID-19 vaccine. As for the study in general: Analyses pooled second doses at about 4 or about 12 weeks.

CDR1 SGHKS and CDR2 YYEKEE come from the germline V gene (reference sequence). V was pared by 0 bases and J by 1 base, with 16 bases between. This CDR3 is built from 17 residues. Libraries were prepared by immunoSEQ multiplex PCR; TCRdb keeps only in-frame clonotypes and omits some of them. The sample carries more than 85,000 clones, around 82% recorded once. Findings and caveats of the study: Epitopes outside B.1.351 and B.1.1.7 mutated regions reportedly drew nearly half of spike TCRs.

Comments on this clone: The antigen remains undetermined.

The chain employs TRBV5-5 and TRBJ1-1; D perhaps matches TRBD1 (6 bases). The source material was peripheral blood, sampled on day 0 of AZD1222 vaccination. The receptor was isolated from an adult in good health. Here the CDR3 DNA reads TGTGCCAGCAGCTTGGGTTGGACAGCCACTGAGAACACTGAAGCTTTCTTT. Amino acid sequence: CASSLGWTATENTEAFF.